The 27 T cell receptor beta chains in this list originate from one sample, sequenced in a study of a mutant IDH1 vaccine in newly diagnosed glioma. Documented time point: week 11, during vaccination. What each vaccine dose contained was 300 ug of mutant IDH1 20-mer peptide, accompanied by topical imiquimod. No cognate antigen is known for these TCRs. Repertoires were generated with immunoSEQ multiplex PCR, while TCRdb's copy carries only in-frame clones and drops some. This table holds over 55,000 clones, 84% found once. The sample in question was PBMCs, obtained from a glioma patient whose treatment included an IDH1 peptide vaccine. All receptors derive from a man aged 25-45 years with glioma.

J is TRBJ1-4 and V is TRBV6-5, with 7 bases lining up with TRBD1. The germline CDR1 and CDR2 sequences are MNHEY and SVGAGI. The CDR3 is 16 amino acids. After removal of 2 bases from V and 8 bases from J, the junction contained 11 bases not matched to a gene. This chain's CDR3 is CASSYRGRPGGEKLFF. The DNA for the CDR3 is TGTGCCAGCAGTTACCGGGGACGCCCAGGGGGGGAAAAACTGTTTTTT.

V and J are TRBV7-2 and TRBJ2-5; 9 positions agree with TRBD2. Germline CDR1 SGHTA, CDR2 FQGNSA. The CDR3 runs to 16 residues. V lost 1 base, J lost 6 bases, and 9 bases stayed unmatched. The CDR3 DNA sequence: TGTGCCAGCAGCTTAGGTGGAGCGGGGGGTGAGAAGACCCAGTACTTC. It is translated as CASSLGGAGGEKTQYF.

The rearrangement links TRBV10-3 to TRBJ2-7; no clear D. There are 14 residues in the CDR3. V was clipped by 11 bases and J by 3 bases, with 20 bases between them. Germline V gene data show CDR1 as ENHRY and CDR2 as SYGVKD. The chain's CDR3 is CASAQIERGYEQYF. The CDR3 nucleotides are TGTGCCTCCGCCCAGATCGAGAGAGGCTACGAGCAGTACTTC.

This chain connects TRBV19 to TRBJ2-1; D possibly corresponds to TRBD1 (6 bases). CDR1 and CDR2 from the germline V gene are LNHDA and SQIVND (reference sequence). Trimming removed 10 bases at V and 3 bases at J, with 13 bases between. The CDR3 is made up of 13 amino acids. The chain's CDR3 is CATREQGYNEQFF. CDR3 DNA: TGTGCCACACGGGAACAGGGCTACAATGAGCAGTTCTTC.

This chain joins TRBV28 and TRBJ1-5, with TRBD1 matching over 8 bases. The CDR3 spans 15 residues. Germline V lookup: CDR1 MDHEN, CDR2 SYDVKM. After removal of 6 bases from V and 0 bases from J, the junction contained 4 bases not matched to a gene. The DNA of the CDR3 is TGTGCCAGCAGACAGGGGGGGAGTAGCAATCAGCCCCAGCATTTT. It translates to CASRQGGSSNQPQHF.

This chain links TRBV10-3 with TRBJ1-2; D remains ambiguous. The CDR3 runs 15 residues. In germline, CDR1 is ENHRY, CDR2 SYGVKD. V lost 3 bases, J lost 3 bases, and 14 bases lay in between. CDR3 sequence reads: CAISEGRIPDYGYTF. CDR3 bases: TGTGCCATCAGTGAAGGTCGGATCCCAGACTATGGCTACACCTTC.

This chain joins TRBV28 and TRBJ1-4, with 9 bases aligning to TRBD1. This CDR3 has 16 amino acids. J gave up 7 bases and V 4 bases, and 10 bases lay outside the gene matches. CDR1 and CDR2 from the germline V gene are MDHEN and SYDVKM. The CDR3 sequence is CASSSLKLGQGEKLFF. CDR3 coding DNA: TGTGCCAGCAGTTCCTTAAAACTGGGACAGGGTGAAAAACTGTTTTTT.

V and J are TRBV2 and TRBJ1-4; D gene uncertain. Trimming removed 8 bases at V and 8 bases at J, with 15 bases between. The CDR3 spans 13 residues. Germline loops: CDR1 SNHLY, CDR2 FYNNEI. CDR3 sequence (DNA): TGTGCCAGCGCCCCCGGGAGTTGGGAAAAACTGTTTTTT. Translation: CASAPGSWEKLFF.

This chain connects TRBV30 to TRBJ2-2, with D possibly matching TRBD2 (6 bases). The V gene lost 2 bases and the J gene lost 5 bases, with 12 bases spanning the gap. This CDR3 comprises 14 residues. Germline CDR1 reads GTSNPN; CDR2 reads SVGIG (reference sequence). CDR3 region: CAWSPGSWTGELFF. In DNA form, the CDR3 reads TGTGCCTGGAGTCCCGGGAGTTGGACCGGGGAGCTGTTTTTT.

The chain recombines TRBV19 with TRBJ1-2; 10 bases map to TRBD1. This CDR3 spans 14 amino acids. After removal of 1 base from V and 8 bases from J, the junction contained 4 bases not matched to a gene. In germline, CDR1 is LNHDA, CDR2 SQIVND (reference sequence). In nucleotides, the CDR3 is TGTGCCAGTAGTATAGGACAGGGGGCAGACGGCTACACCTTC. This codes for CASSIGQGADGYTF.

The V call is TRBV5-4, the J call TRBJ2-1; no clear D gene. CDR1 is SGHNT and CDR2 is YYREEE in the germline V gene (reference sequence). V gave up 4 bases and J gave up 7 bases, with 12 bases separating them. This CDR3 is 13 amino acids long. The CDR3 protein is CASSPQDRNEQFF. CDR3 nucleotide sequence: TGTGCCAGCAGCCCACAAGACCGGAATGAGCAGTTCTTC.

The chain combines TRBV9 with TRBJ2-3; no definite D call. Germline V gives CDR1 SGDLS, CDR2 YYNGEE. The CDR3 extends over 12 amino acids. V was cut by 3 bases and J by 3 bases, with 5 bases left in between. CDR3 protein: CASSAGTDTQYF. Written as DNA, the CDR3 is TGTGCCAGCAGCGCCGGAACAGATACGCAGTATTTT.

The chain has TRBV5-6 and TRBJ1-4; 9 bases are shared with TRBD1. J was trimmed by 8 bases and V by 2 bases; bases with no gene match: 10. CDR1 is SGHDT, CDR2 YYEEEE, per germline. This CDR3 has 16 residues. DNA for the CDR3: TGTGCCAGCAGCTTTCAGAACAGGGGGCTTTCCGAAAAACTGTTTTTT. Its protein product is CASSFQNRGLSEKLFF.

This chain uses TRBV30 with TRBJ2-3, with 9 bases matching TRBD2. The V and J ends lost 0 bases and 7 bases, in that order; junction bases with no gene match: 14. The CDR3 is 17 residues long. Germline CDR1 and CDR2: GTSNPN and SVGIG (reference sequence). CDR3 DNA sequence: TGTGCCTGGAGTGTATTGGGCGGCTCGCGGGGGGGGAATACGCAGTATTTT. This translates into CAWSVLGGSRGGNTQYF.

V gene TRBV11-2 combines with J gene TRBJ1-2; D gene uncertain. The CDR3 contains 13 residues. Germline V gives CDR1 SGHAT, CDR2 FQNNGV. Between the trimmed V and J ends, which lost 3 bases and 7 bases, there was a span of 12 bases. CDR3 DNA sequence: TGTGCCAGCAGCTTGGGTTTAAGTCGTGGCTACACCTTC. Translation gives CASSLGLSRGYTF.

The gene calls are TRBV9 and TRBJ2-5; D possibly matches TRBD1 or TRBD2 (5 bases each). CDR3 length: 15 amino acids. Trimming removed 0 bases at V and 2 bases at J, with 11 bases between. Germline V lookup: CDR1 SGDLS, CDR2 YYNGEE. CDR3 in DNA: TGTGCCAGCAGCGTAGGAGGGGCCCGTCAAGAGACCCAGTACTTC. It specifies CASSVGGARQETQYF.

This clone occurred a few times. In DNA form, the CDR3 reads TGTGCCTGGAGTGTACGCCAGGGGGTAGGTCAGCCCCAGCATTTT. Protein product: CAWSVRQGVGQPQHF. The V call is TRBV30, the J call TRBJ1-5; 7 nucleotides align to TRBD1. Per germline, CDR1 GTSNPN and CDR2 SVGIG (reference sequence). The CDR3 loop spans 15 amino acids. With V trimmed by 0 bases and J by 6 bases, 8 bases remained unmatched.

V and J are TRBV5-5 and TRBJ1-3; D is ambiguous. The CDR3 is 15 amino acids. The ends were cut back, 0 bases at V and 0 bases at J, with 7 bases in the middle. Germline loops: CDR1 SGHKS, CDR2 YYEKEE (reference sequence). CDR3 coding DNA: TGTGCCAGCAGCTTGGACAGCTTCTCTGGAAACACCATATATTTT. It codes for CASSLDSFSGNTIYF.

This clone was observed a handful of times. The rearrangement joins TRBV5-4 to TRBJ1-2, with 8 positions matching TRBD1. This CDR3 contains 14 residues. Germline V gene data show CDR1 as SGHNT and CDR2 as YYREEE (reference sequence). V lost 4 bases, J lost 2 bases, and 4 bases stayed unmatched. This CDR3 reads CASSPGQENYGYTF. The CDR3 DNA sequence: TGTGCCAGCAGCCCGGGACAGGAGAACTATGGCTACACCTTC.

The chain carries TRBV5-1 and TRBJ2-7; TRBD2 might be the D (5 bases). In germline, CDR1 is SGHRS, CDR2 YFSETQ. V was pared by 0 bases and J by 6 bases, with 10 bases between. The CDR3 sequence is 13 residues long. CDR3 amino acids: CASSLGQRGEQYF. Here the CDR3 DNA reads TGCGCCAGCAGCTTGGGCCAACGGGGCGAGCAGTACTTC.

This clone was seen only once. This rearrangement joins TRBV28 to TRBJ1-2; D is unclear. Germline CDR1 is MDHEN and CDR2 is SYDVKM. The CDR3 contains 11 residues. The CDR3 DNA reads as TGTGCAACACGAGCGACCTATGGCTACACCTTC. This sequence encodes CATRATYGYTF.

This clone was seen a single time. V gene TRBV6-1 combines with J gene TRBJ1-2; D unresolved. The germline CDR1 and CDR2 sequences are MNHNS and SASEGT. V lost 1 base to trimming and J lost 7 bases, with 13 bases between them. The length of the CDR3 is 14 residues. CDR3 residues: CASSEGPGVAGYTF. DNA for the CDR3: TGTGCCAGCAGTGAAGGCCCCGGGGTCGCTGGCTACACCTTC.

The genes are TRBV19 and TRBJ1-3; D is undetermined. CDR1 is LNHDA and CDR2 is SQIVND in the germline V gene (reference sequence). The CDR3 runs 14 residues. The V gene lost 3 bases and the J gene lost 8 bases, with 14 bases spanning the gap. Written as DNA, the CDR3 is TGTGCCAGTAGTATGCAGGTTCACTCGGACACCATATATTTT. Protein sequence: CASSMQVHSDTIYF. The full variable domain, completed using reference TRBV19 and TRBJ1-3, is DGGITQSPKYLFRKEGQNVTLSCEQNLNHDAMYWYRQDPGQGLRLIYYSQIVNDFQKGDIAEGYSVSREKKESFPLTVTSAQKNPTAFYLCASSMQVHSDTIYFGEGSWLTVV.

The chain combines TRBV28 with TRBJ1-2, with D unresolved. The CDR3 length is 16 residues. V was shortened by 4 bases and J by 8 bases, with 23 bases between the two germline ends. The germline V gene encodes CDR1 MDHEN and CDR2 SYDVKM. The CDR3 sequence: CASSSPGPANFGGYTF. In nucleotides, the CDR3 is TGTGCCAGCAGTTCCCCCGGACCCGCCAACTTCGGGGGCTACACCTTC.

CDR3 coding DNA: TGTGCCAGCAGTTGGGGACAAAACAATGAGCAGTTCTTC. As protein: CASSWGQNNEQFF. V is TRBV27 and J is TRBJ2-1; tentative D call: TRBD1 (6 bases). Germline CDR1 is MNHEY and CDR2 is SMNVEV (reference sequence). With 4 bases removed from V and 5 bases from J, the gap between germline ends came to 9 bases. This CDR3 has 13 amino acids.

This clone is medium-sized. The rearrangement joins TRBV4-2 to TRBJ2-7; TRBD2 agrees at 8 bases. With V trimmed by 4 bases and J by 1 base, 15 bases remained unmatched. The CDR3 is 18 residues long. CDR1 and CDR2 from the germline V gene are LGHNA and YNFKEQ. DNA for the CDR3: TGTGCCAGCAGCCCCGCTCCTGGGCGGGGGGCGGGGTCCTACGAGCAGTACTTC. Translated, it gives CASSPAPGRGAGSYEQYF.

This rearrangement joins TRBV7-9 to TRBJ2-5; D is unresolved. Germline V gives CDR1 SEHNR, CDR2 FQNEAQ (reference sequence). The CDR3 is 17 residues long. V lost 7 bases and J lost 5, with 26 bases in between. CDR3 loop: CASNPLRDSLIGETQYF. The CDR3 DNA reads TGTGCCAGCAACCCTCTCCGAGACTCCCTTATTGGCGAGACCCAGTACTTC.